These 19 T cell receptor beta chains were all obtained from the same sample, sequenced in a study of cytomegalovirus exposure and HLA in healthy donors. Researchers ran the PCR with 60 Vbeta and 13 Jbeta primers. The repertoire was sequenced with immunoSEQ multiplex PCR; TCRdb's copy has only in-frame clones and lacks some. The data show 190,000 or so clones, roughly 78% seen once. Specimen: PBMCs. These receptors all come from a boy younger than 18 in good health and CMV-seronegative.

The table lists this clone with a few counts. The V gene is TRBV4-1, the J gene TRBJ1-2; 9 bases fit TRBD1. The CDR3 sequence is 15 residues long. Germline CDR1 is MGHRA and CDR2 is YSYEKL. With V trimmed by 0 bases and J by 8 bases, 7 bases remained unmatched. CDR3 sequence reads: CASSQERGQGQGYTF. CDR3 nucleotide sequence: TGCGCCAGCAGCCAAGAAAGGGGACAGGGACAAGGCTACACCTTC.

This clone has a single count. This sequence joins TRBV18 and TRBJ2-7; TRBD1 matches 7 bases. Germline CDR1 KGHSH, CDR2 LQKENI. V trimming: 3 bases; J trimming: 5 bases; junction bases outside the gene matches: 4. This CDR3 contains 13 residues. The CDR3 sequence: CASSPDRVHEQYF. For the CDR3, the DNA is TGTGCCAGCTCACCCGACAGGGTGCACGAGCAGTACTTC.

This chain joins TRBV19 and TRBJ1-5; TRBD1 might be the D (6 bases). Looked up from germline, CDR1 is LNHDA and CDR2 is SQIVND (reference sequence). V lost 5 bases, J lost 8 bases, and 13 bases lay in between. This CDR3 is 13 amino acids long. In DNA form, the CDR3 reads TGTGCCAGTAGTGGGACACGGACGAAGCCCCAGCATTTT. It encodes CASSGTRTKPQHF.

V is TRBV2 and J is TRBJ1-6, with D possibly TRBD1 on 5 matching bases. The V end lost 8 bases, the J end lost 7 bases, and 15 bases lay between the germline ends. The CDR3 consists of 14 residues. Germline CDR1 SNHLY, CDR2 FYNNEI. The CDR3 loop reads CASVVGGGNSPLHF. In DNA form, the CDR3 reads TGTGCCAGCGTTGTTGGCGGGGGGAATTCACCCCTCCACTTT.

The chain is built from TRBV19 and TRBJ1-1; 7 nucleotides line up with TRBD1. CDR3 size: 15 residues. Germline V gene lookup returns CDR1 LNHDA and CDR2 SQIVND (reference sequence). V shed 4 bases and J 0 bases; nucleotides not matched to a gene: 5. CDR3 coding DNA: TGTGCCAGTAGTAGACCAGGGGGGATGAACACTGAAGCTTTCTTT. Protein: CASSRPGGMNTEAFF.

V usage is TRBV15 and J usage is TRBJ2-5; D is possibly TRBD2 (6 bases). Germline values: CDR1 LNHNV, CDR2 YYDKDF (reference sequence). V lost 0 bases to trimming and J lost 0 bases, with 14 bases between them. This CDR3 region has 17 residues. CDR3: CATSRDSGRVYQETQYF. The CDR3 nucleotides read TGTGCCACCAGCAGAGATAGCGGACGGGTGTACCAAGAGACCCAGTACTTC.

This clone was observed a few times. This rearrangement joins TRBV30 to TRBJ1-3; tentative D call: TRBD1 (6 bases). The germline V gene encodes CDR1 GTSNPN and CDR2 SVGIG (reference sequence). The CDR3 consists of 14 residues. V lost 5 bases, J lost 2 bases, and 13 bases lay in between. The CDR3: CAWARGAPGNTIYF. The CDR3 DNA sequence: TGTGCCTGGGCCCGGGGGGCGCCTGGAAACACCATATATTTT.

This chain's CDR3 is CASSYSINYGYTF. CDR3 DNA sequence: TGTGCCAGCAGTTACTCTATCAACTATGGCTACACCTTC. The chain recombines TRBV6-5 with TRBJ1-2; D unresolved. CDR3 length: 13 residues. V was shortened by 0 bases and J by 2 bases, with 4 bases between the two germline ends. The germline V gene encodes CDR1 MNHEY and CDR2 SVGAGI.

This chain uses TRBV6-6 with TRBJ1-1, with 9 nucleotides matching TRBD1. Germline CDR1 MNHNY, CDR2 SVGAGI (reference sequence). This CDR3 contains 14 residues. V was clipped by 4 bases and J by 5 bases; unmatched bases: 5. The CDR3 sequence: CASSWRTGETEAFF. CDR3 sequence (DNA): TGTGCCAGCAGTTGGCGGACAGGGGAAACTGAAGCTTTCTTT.

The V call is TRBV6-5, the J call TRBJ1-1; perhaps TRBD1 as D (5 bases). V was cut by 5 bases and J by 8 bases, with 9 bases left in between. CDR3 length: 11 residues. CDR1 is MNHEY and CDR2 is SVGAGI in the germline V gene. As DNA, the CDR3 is TGTGCCAGCAGTCGTGGGGCCGAAGCTTTCTTT. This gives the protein CASSRGAEAFF.

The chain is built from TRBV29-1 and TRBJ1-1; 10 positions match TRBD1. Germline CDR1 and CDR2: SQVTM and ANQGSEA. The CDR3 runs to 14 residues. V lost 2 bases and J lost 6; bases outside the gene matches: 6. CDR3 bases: TGCAGCGTTGAAAGGACAGGGGGATGGGCTGAAGCTTTCTTT. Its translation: CSVERTGGWAEAFF.

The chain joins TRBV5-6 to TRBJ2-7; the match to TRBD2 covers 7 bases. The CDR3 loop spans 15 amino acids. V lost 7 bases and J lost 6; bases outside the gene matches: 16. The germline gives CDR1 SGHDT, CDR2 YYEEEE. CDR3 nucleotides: TGTGCCAGCCGGGTGGTAGCGGGCGGTGGTCGCGAGCAGTACTTC. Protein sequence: CASRVVAGGGREQYF.

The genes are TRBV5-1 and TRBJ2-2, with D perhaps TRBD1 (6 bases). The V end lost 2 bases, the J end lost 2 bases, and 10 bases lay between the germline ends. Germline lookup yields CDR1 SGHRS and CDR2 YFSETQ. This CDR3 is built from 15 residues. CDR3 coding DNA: TGCGCCAGCAGCTTAGGGGGAACCAACACCGGGGAGCTGTTTTTT. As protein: CASSLGGTNTGELFF.

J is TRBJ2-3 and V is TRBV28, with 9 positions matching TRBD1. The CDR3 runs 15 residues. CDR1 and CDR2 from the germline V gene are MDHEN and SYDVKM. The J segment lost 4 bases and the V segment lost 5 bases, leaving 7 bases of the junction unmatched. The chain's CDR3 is CASSLTGGAADTQYF. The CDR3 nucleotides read TGTGCCAGCAGTCTTACAGGGGGCGCGGCAGATACGCAGTATTTT.

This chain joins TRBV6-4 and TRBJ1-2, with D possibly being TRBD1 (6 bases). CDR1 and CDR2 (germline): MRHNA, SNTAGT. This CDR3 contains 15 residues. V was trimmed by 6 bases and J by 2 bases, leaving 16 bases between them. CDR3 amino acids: CASRKQGDRNYGYTF. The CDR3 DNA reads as TGTGCCAGCAGAAAACAGGGAGACAGGAACTATGGCTACACCTTC.

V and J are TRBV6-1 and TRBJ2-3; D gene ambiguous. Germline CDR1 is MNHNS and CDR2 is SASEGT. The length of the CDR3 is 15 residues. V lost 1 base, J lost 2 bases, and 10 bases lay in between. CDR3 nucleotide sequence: TGTGCCAGCAGTGAAGGTACGGGTACCACAGATACGCAGTATTTT. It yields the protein CASSEGTGTTDTQYF.

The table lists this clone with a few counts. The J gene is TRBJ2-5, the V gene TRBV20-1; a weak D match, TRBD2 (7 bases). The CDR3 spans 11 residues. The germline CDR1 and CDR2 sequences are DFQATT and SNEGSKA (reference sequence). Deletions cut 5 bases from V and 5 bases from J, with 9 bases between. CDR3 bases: TGCAGTGCTGGGAGGGGGGAGACCCAGTACTTC. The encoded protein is CSAGRGETQYF.

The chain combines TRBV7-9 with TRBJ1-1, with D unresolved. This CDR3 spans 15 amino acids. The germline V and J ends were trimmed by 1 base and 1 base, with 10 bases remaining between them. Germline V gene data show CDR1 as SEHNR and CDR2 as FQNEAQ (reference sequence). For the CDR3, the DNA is TGTGCCAGCAGCTTAGAAGTGAGGAGGAACACTGAAGCTTTCTTT. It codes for CASSLEVRRNTEAFF.

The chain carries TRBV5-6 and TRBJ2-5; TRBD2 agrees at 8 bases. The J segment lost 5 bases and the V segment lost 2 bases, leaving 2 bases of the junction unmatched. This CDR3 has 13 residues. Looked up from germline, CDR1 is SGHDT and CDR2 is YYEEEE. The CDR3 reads CASSFSGVETQYF. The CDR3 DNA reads TGTGCCAGCAGCTTTAGCGGGGTCGAGACCCAGTACTTC.